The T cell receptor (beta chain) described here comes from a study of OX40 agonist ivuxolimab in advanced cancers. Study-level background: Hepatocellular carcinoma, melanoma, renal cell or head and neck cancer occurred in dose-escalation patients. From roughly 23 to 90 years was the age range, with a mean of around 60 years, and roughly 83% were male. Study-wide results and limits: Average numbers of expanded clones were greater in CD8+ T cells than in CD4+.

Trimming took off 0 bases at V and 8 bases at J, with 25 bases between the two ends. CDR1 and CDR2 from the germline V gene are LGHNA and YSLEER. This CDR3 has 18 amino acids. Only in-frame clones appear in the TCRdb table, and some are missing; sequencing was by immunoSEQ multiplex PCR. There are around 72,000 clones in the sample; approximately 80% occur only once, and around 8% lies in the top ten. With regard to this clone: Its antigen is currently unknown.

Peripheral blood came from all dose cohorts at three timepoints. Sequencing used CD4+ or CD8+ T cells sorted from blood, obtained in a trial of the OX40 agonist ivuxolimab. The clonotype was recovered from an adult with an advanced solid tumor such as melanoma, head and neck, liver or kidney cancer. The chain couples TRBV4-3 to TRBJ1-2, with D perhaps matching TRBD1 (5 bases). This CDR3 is CASSQDEFKQAKGVGYTF. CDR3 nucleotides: TGCGCCAGCAGCCAAGATGAGTTCAAACAGGCAAAAGGGGTCGGCTACACCTTC.